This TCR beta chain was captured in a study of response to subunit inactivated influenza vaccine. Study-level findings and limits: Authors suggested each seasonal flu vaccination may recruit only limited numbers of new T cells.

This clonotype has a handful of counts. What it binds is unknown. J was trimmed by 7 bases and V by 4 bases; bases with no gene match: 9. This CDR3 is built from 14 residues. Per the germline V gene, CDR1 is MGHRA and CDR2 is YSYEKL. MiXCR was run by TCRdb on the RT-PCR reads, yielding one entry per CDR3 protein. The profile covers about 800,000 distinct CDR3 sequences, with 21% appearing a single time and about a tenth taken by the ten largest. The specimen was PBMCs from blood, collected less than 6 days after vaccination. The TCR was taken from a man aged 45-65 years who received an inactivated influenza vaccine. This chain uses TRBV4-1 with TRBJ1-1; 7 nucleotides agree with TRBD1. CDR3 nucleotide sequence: TGCGCCAGCAGCCCGCGACAGGGTATGAATGAAGCTTTCTTT. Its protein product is CASSPRQGMNEAFF.